This note documents a single T cell receptor beta chain sequence. In the original workflow: The authors estimated nucleated cell counts from reference gene primer amplification. Some clones are missing from TCRdb's copy, which holds only in-frame ones; the method was immunoSEQ multiplex PCR. The D gene and trimming were derived from the DNA, and the V and J assignments and clone size from that table. Of over 20,000 clones listed, roughly 80% are singletons. The data belong to a study of blood T cell repertoires in COVID-19. Study-wide context: Samples representing acute and convalescent COVID-19 were sourced from the United States, Italy and Spain. In each case, the material was cDNA or gDNA derived from T cells, B-cell-depleted T cells, or PBMCs.

The V gene's germline CDR1 is SEHNR and CDR2 FQNEAQ (reference sequence). V trimming: 1 base; J trimming: 5 bases; junction bases outside the gene matches: 4. The CDR3 consists of 15 residues. This clonotype was sampled from a man aged 70-80 years with acute or convalescent COVID-19. V and J are TRBV7-9 and TRBJ1-1; 10 nucleotides line up with TRBD1. Sequencing was performed on peripheral blood. CDR3 amino acids: CASSLGQGAITEAFF. DNA for the CDR3: TGTGCCAGCAGCTTAGGACAGGGGGCGATTACTGAAGCTTTCTTT.